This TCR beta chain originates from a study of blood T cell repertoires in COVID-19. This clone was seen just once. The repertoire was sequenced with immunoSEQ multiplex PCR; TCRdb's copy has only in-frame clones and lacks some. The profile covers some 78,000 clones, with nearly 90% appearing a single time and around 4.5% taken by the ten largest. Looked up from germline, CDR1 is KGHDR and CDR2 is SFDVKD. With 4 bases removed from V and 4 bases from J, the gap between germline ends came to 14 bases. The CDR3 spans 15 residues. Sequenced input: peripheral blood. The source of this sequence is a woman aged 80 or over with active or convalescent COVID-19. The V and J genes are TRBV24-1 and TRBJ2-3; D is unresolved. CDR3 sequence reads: CATSDSVLAADTQYF. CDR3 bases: TGTGCCACCAGTGACTCCGTTTTAGCCGCAGATACGCAGTATTTT.